Following are 31 T cell receptor beta chains from one sample sequenced in a study of identical twins. TCRdb re-derived calls from the 5' RACE reads in MiXCR, one entry per CDR3 protein. The sample records hundreds of thousands of distinct CDR3 sequences, just over 7% being singletons. These data also featured in a second study, about yellow fever vaccine responses in identical twins.

Specimen: PBMCs. Receptor source: a woman aged 18-35 years in good health.

This clonotype occurred a few times. V is TRBV9 and J is TRBJ2-7; D perhaps matches TRBD1 (5 bases). The germline V and J ends were trimmed by 0 bases and 9 bases, with 16 bases remaining between them. This CDR3 is 14 amino acids long. CDR1 is SGDLS, CDR2 YYNGEE, per germline. CDR3 in DNA: TGTGCCAGCAGCGTAGGCAGGGCCACCCCCGGGCAGTACGTC. Residues: CASSVGRATPGQYV.

The chain joins TRBV24-1 to TRBJ2-1; possible D gene TRBD2, 6 bases. V shed 3 bases and J shed 8 bases, with 19 bases lying between them. Germline values: CDR1 KGHDR, CDR2 SFDVKD. The CDR3 is made up of 16 amino acids. The DNA of the CDR3 is TGTGCCACCAGTGATACGGGGAGGCTCCTCGGCGATGAGCAGTTCTTC. Translating gives CATSDTGRLLGDEQFF.

This clonotype was counted a few times. The chain carries TRBV10-3 and TRBJ2-7; D is perhaps TRBD1 (6 bases). CDR1 is ENHRY and CDR2 is SYGVKD in the germline V gene. The CDR3 runs to 11 residues. CDR3 residues: CAISDGDTLDV. As DNA, the CDR3 is TGTGCCATCAGTGATGGGGACACCCTGGACGTC.

Only a few counts were recorded for this clonotype. The chain couples TRBV11-2 to TRBJ1-4; D is ambiguous. Germline V CDR1 and CDR2: SGHAT, FQNNGV. Trimming removed 4 bases from V and 4 bases from J, with 19 bases in between. There are 17 residues in the CDR3. Written as DNA, the CDR3 is TGTGCCAGCAGCTCCCAGAGGTTCGGCAGGCTTAATGAAAAACTGTTTTTT. As protein: CASSSQRFGRLNEKLFF.

The rearrangement links TRBV3-1 to TRBJ2-1, with D unclear. CDR3 length equals 15 residues. Deletions cut 2 bases from V and 0 bases from J, with 8 bases between. The V gene's germline CDR1 is LGHDT and CDR2 YNNKEL (reference sequence). The CDR3 reads CASSQRPNSYNEQFF. The CDR3 DNA is TGTGCCAGCAGCCAAAGACCCAACTCCTACAATGAGCAGTTCTTC.

This clonotype was seen only a few times. At one end the junction does not follow the germline gene, possibly because of a read error. The rearrangement joins TRBV12-3 or TRBV12-4 to TRBJ2-1, with 15 bases identical to TRBD2. This CDR3 spans 18 amino acids. The CDR3 reads CACSRKPGLAGGPNEQFF. The DNA of the CDR3 is TGTGCCTGCAGCCGAAAACCGGGACTAGCGGGGGGCCCCAATGAGCAGTTCTTC.

This clonotype was detected a few times. The chain has TRBV15 and TRBJ1-1, with TRBD1 identical over 7 bases. Germline V gene lookup returns CDR1 LNHNV and CDR2 YYDKDF (reference sequence). This CDR3 has 13 amino acids. Trimming at V came to 5 bases and at J to 4 bases, leaving 4 bases not matched to a gene. This chain's CDR3 is CATSHRGGTEAFF. Here the CDR3 DNA reads TGTGCCACCAGCCACAGGGGTGGCACTGAAGCTTTCTTT.

This clonotype came up many times. V and J are TRBV7-9 and TRBJ1-1, with 7 bases lining up with TRBD1. Looked up from germline, CDR1 is SEHNR and CDR2 is FQNEAQ (reference sequence). The CDR3 runs to 14 residues. The V gene end was trimmed by 5 bases and the J gene end by 3 bases; junction bases not matched to a gene: 6. CDR3: CASSPRQGHTEAFF. CDR3 coding DNA: TGTGCCAGCAGCCCCAGACAGGGACACACTGAAGCTTTCTTT.

The table lists this clonotype with a few counts. V usage is TRBV11-2 and J usage is TRBJ2-3; TRBD2 matches 8 bases. V gave up 2 bases and J gave up 0 bases; unmatched junction bases: 10. Germline CDR1 and CDR2: SGHAT and FQNNGV. The CDR3 is 18 residues long. For the CDR3, the DNA is TGTGCCAGCAGCTTACGAGGGACTAGTTCTAAGAGCACAGATACGCAGTATTTT. Translated, it gives CASSLRGTSSKSTDTQYF.

The J gene is TRBJ1-5, the V gene TRBV15, with 7 nucleotides matching TRBD1. This CDR3 spans 16 amino acids. Trimming removed 0 bases from V and 4 bases from J; junction bases left unmatched: 6. Per the germline V gene, CDR1 is LNHNV and CDR2 is YYDKDF (reference sequence). Here the CDR3 DNA reads TGTGCCACCAGCAGAGATCCGGCAGGGGGTAATCAGCCCCAGCATTTT. Its protein is CATSRDPAGGNQPQHF.

This clonotype appeared a few times. The genes are TRBV2 and TRBJ2-5, with D tentatively TRBD1 (6 bases). The germline CDR1 and CDR2 sequences are SNHLY and FYNNEI. This CDR3 contains 15 residues. V was cut by 1 base and J by 10 bases, with 19 bases left in between. The CDR3, as DNA: TGTGCCAGCAGTGAAGGTCCGGGACAAAGAGGGAGCCAGTACTTC. This encodes CASSEGPGQRGSQYF.

This clonotype was found a few times. The chain combines TRBV5-6 with TRBJ2-7; D uncertain. V was trimmed by 2 bases and J by 5 bases, leaving 8 bases between them. The CDR3 runs to 12 residues. CDR1 is SGHDT, CDR2 YYEEEE, per germline. CDR3 loop: CASSLPLHEQYF. CDR3 sequence (DNA): TGTGCCAGCAGCTTACCTCTCCACGAGCAGTACTTC.

This clonotype came up many times. The J gene is TRBJ1-1, the V gene TRBV12-3 or TRBV12-4, with TRBD1 identical over 10 bases. Germline trimming cut 5 bases from V and 1 base from J; bases unmatched to any gene: 4. This CDR3 comprises 15 residues. The CDR3 loop reads CASSTRQGANTEAFF. As DNA, the CDR3 is TGTGCCAGCAGTACCCGACAGGGGGCGAACACTGAAGCTTTCTTT.

V is TRBV29-1 and J is TRBJ2-2, with 10 positions matching TRBD2. Germline loops: CDR1 SQVTM, CDR2 ANQGSEA. This CDR3 region has 16 residues. The trim removed 4 bases at V and 7 bases at J, leaving 12 bases unmatched. CDR3 DNA: TGCAGCGTTGGTGGGACTAGCGTTTCACAGGTCGGGGAGCTGTTTTTT. Protein product: CSVGGTSVSQVGELFF.

This clonotype was seen ten or more times. V usage is TRBV28 and J usage is TRBJ2-7; 8 bases are a match to TRBD1. CDR3 length: 14 amino acids. The junction had 6 bases not matched to a gene; V was cut back by 6 bases and J by 2 bases. Per germline, CDR1 MDHEN and CDR2 SYDVKM. CDR3 protein: CASSRTGSPYEQYF. The CDR3 DNA is TGTGCCAGCAGCCGGACAGGGTCCCCCTACGAGCAGTACTTC.

V is TRBV7-2 and J is TRBJ2-1; D is possibly TRBD2 (5 bases). In germline, CDR1 is SGHTA, CDR2 FQGNSA. Trimming took off 2 bases at V and 2 bases at J, with 22 bases between the two ends. The length of the CDR3 is 19 residues. CDR3 sequence reads: CASSLRAIFSGSAYNEQFF. The DNA for the CDR3 is TGTGCCAGCAGCTTACGCGCTATTTTCTCGGGATCCGCCTACAATGAGCAGTTCTTC.

This clonotype was seen a handful of times. The chain employs TRBV5-6 and TRBJ2-7, with 12 bases matching TRBD2. From germline, CDR1 is SGHDT and CDR2 YYEEEE. The CDR3 runs to 17 residues. V dropped 2 bases and J dropped 2; count of bases not matched to a gene: 8. The CDR3 bases are TGTGCCAGCAGCTTACTAGCGGGAGGCCCCGGAGCCTACGAGCAGTACTTC. This translates into CASSLLAGGPGAYEQYF.

This rearrangement joins TRBV2 to TRBJ2-2; D perhaps matches TRBD2 (6 bases). Trimming stripped 5 bases from V and 4 bases from J, with 14 bases between. Germline V gene sequence: CDR1 SNHLY, CDR2 FYNNEI. CDR3 length: 15 amino acids. This chain's CDR3 is CASSLLAQGTGELFF. In DNA, the CDR3 is TGTGCCAGCAGTCTACTAGCTCAGGGCACCGGGGAGCTGTTTTTT. The variable domain in full, completed from reference TRBV2 and TRBJ2-2, reads EPEVTQTPSHQVTQMGQEVILRCVPISNHLYFYWYRQILGQKVEFLVSFYNNEISEKSEIFDDQFSVERPDGSNFTLKIRSTKLEDSAMYFCASSLLAQGTGELFFGEGSRLTVL.

This clonotype was seen more than once but under ten times. CDR3 coding DNA: TGTGCCAGCAGTTTATTGGCGGCCTGGGGGGACTACGAGCAGTACTTC. It is translated as CASSLLAAWGDYEQYF. The chain links TRBV12-3 or TRBV12-4 to TRBJ2-7, with TRBD2 as a possible D gene (6 bases). The CDR3 runs to 16 residues. The V end lost 2 bases, the J end lost 3 bases, and 17 bases lay between the germline ends.

Many counts were recorded for this clonotype. In DNA form, the CDR3 reads TGCGCCAGCAGCCCGGACTCGTTCAACACTGAAGCTTTCTTT. Translated, it gives CASSPDSFNTEAFF. The V gene is TRBV5-1, the J gene TRBJ1-1; D unresolved. The CDR3 length is 14 residues. Germline V gene lookup returns CDR1 SGHRS and CDR2 YFSETQ. V was trimmed by 4 bases and J by 2 bases, leaving 12 bases between them.

There are many counts of this clonotype. CDR3 in DNA: TGTGCCAGCAGCTTAGATTCCTTCGACAGCCAAGAGACCCAGTACTTC. The encoded protein is CASSLDSFDSQETQYF. The gene calls are TRBV7-9 and TRBJ2-5; maybe TRBD1 (5 bases). In germline, CDR1 is SEHNR, CDR2 FQNEAQ (reference sequence). Between the trimmed V and J ends, which lost 1 base and 1 base, there was a span of 13 bases. The CDR3 length is 16 residues.

This clonotype was detected many times. This chain uses TRBV15 with TRBJ2-7; D not certain. CDR3 length: 13 residues. Per the germline V gene, CDR1 is LNHNV and CDR2 is YYDKDF (reference sequence). V gave up 0 bases and J gave up 0 bases, with 3 bases separating them. The CDR3 region is CATSREGSYEQYF. CDR3 nucleotides: TGTGCCACCAGCAGAGAGGGCTCCTACGAGCAGTACTTC. The variable domain in full, with the rest retrieved from reference TRBV15 and TRBJ2-7, is DAMVIQNPRYQVTQFGKPVTLSCSQTLNHNVMYWYQQKSSQAPKLLFHYYDKDFNNEADTPDNFQSRRPNTSFCFLDIRSPGLGDTAMYLCATSREGSYEQYFGPGTRLTVT.

This clonotype was found a few times. V usage is TRBV29-1 and J usage is TRBJ1-2, with D hard to call. Germline CDR1 and CDR2: SQVTM and ANQGSEA. The CDR3 sequence is 13 residues long. Trimming stripped 5 bases from V and 2 bases from J, with 12 bases between. The DNA of the CDR3 is TGCAGCGTTCCTGACGGGAGAAACTATGGCTACACCTTC. Its protein is CSVPDGRNYGYTF. The full variable domain, in which reference TRBV29-1 and TRBJ1-2 provide the parts outside the CDR3, is SAVISQKPSRDICQRGTSLTIQCQVDSQVTMMFWYRQQPGQSLTLIATANQGSEATYESGFVIDKFPISRPNLTFSTLTVSNMSPEDSSIYLCSVPDGRNYGYTFGSGTRLTVV.

The chain employs TRBV29-1 and TRBJ1-2, with D unclear. Trimming removed 4 bases from V and 7 bases from J, with 19 bases in between. The CDR3 is made up of 14 amino acids. CDR1 is SQVTM, CDR2 ANQGSEA, per germline. CDR3 nucleotide sequence: TGCAGCGTTGGGAATCTCGGAGTCGACGGTGGCTACACCTTC. The encoded protein is CSVGNLGVDGGYTF. Full variable domain (rest looked up from reference TRBV29-1 and TRBJ1-2): SAVISQKPSRDICQRGTSLTIQCQVDSQVTMMFWYRQQPGQSLTLIATANQGSEATYESGFVIDKFPISRPNLTFSTLTVSNMSPEDSSIYLCSVGNLGVDGGYTFGSGTRLTVV.

The chain joins TRBV20-1 to TRBJ2-3; a weak D match, TRBD2 (6 bases). Between the trimmed V and J ends, which lost 6 bases and 0 bases, there was a span of 16 bases. Germline CDR1 and CDR2: DFQATT and SNEGSKA (reference sequence). This CDR3 spans 15 amino acids. CDR3 nucleotide sequence: TGCAGTGCCATTGGGCTAGCGTCTAGCACAGATACGCAGTATTTT. This codes for CSAIGLASSTDTQYF.

The chain joins TRBV5-6 to TRBJ2-7; D not certain. Germline assignment: CDR1 SGHDT and CDR2 YYEEEE. The V gene lost 4 bases and the J gene lost 3 bases, with 11 bases spanning the gap. This CDR3 contains 13 residues. In DNA, the CDR3 is TGTGCCAGCAGCCGGGCAGGTTACTACGAGCAGTACGTC. Translated, it gives CASSRAGYYEQYV.

This clonotype was detected only a few times. The V gene is TRBV9, the J gene TRBJ2-7, with TRBD2 matching 11 bases. The CDR3 runs 15 residues. The germline gives CDR1 SGDLS, CDR2 YYNGEE. Trimming at V came to 4 bases and at J to 7 bases, leaving 10 bases not matched to a gene. Here the CDR3 DNA reads TGTGCCAGCAGCTCGGGGACTAGCGGATTCCTAGAGCAGTACTTC. Translating gives CASSSGTSGFLEQYF. Combining the CDR3 with reference TRBV9 and TRBJ2-7 gives the whole variable domain DSGVTQTPKHLITATGQRVTLRCSPRSGDLSVYWYQQSLDQGLQFLIQYYNGEERAKGNILERFSAQQFPDLHSELNLSSLELGDSALYFCASSSGTSGFLEQYFGPGTRLTVT.

The sample holds many counts of this clonotype. V is TRBV24-1 and J is TRBJ2-3; TRBD1 aligns across 8 bases. Trimming cost V 4 bases and J 4 bases; bases outside gene matches: 6. Germline lookup yields CDR1 KGHDR and CDR2 SFDVKD. There are 15 residues in the CDR3. This CDR3 is CATSDRRQGPDTQYF. The CDR3 nucleotides read TGTGCCACCAGTGACCGCCGACAGGGGCCAGATACGCAGTATTTT.

This clonotype showed up many times. The chain links TRBV29-1 to TRBJ1-1; a possible D gene is TRBD1 (5 bases). In germline, CDR1 is SQVTM, CDR2 ANQGSEA. V lost 3 bases and J lost 2, with 10 bases in between. This CDR3 has 13 residues. The CDR3 loop is CSVDGTYNTEAFF. In DNA, the CDR3 is TGCAGCGTTGATGGGACCTATAACACTGAAGCTTTCTTT.

Only a few counts were recorded for this clonotype. CDR3 nucleotide sequence: TGTGCCAGCAGCTTCAGACTAGCGGGAGGGAATGTCGGCTACAATGAGCAGTTCTTC. It yields the protein CASSFRLAGGNVGYNEQFF. The chain recombines TRBV7-4 with TRBJ2-1; 14 bases align to TRBD2. The V and J ends lost 3 bases and 3 bases, in that order; junction bases with no gene match: 10. CDR3 length: 19 amino acids. Germline CDR1 SGHVT, CDR2 SQSDAQ.

Many counts were recorded for this clonotype. V usage is TRBV5-1 and J usage is TRBJ1-2; D ambiguous. Germline CDR1 is SGHRS and CDR2 is YFSETQ. The ends were cut back, 0 bases at V and 7 bases at J, with 13 bases in the middle. This CDR3 contains 14 residues. The CDR3 sequence is CASSLDPESGGYTF. CDR3 in DNA: TGCGCCAGCAGCTTGGATCCAGAGTCTGGTGGCTACACCTTC.